These 8 T cell receptor beta chains were all obtained from the same sample, sequenced in a study of blood T cell repertoires in COVID-19. Repertoires were generated with immunoSEQ multiplex PCR, while TCRdb's copy carries only in-frame clones and drops some. The table includes about 99,000 clones, approximately 80% detected once. Sequenced: peripheral blood. All receptors come from a man aged 55 to 70 with acute or convalescent COVID-19.

The chain is built from TRBV4-3 and TRBJ2-1, with unresolved D. This CDR3 has 13 residues. Trimming shortened V by 4 bases and J by 6 bases, and 10 bases separated the two germline ends. Germline CDR1 is LGHNA and CDR2 is YSLEER. Here the CDR3 DNA reads TGCGCCAGCAGCCTGTGGGCAGTCAATGAGCAGTTCTTC. It specifies CASSLWAVNEQFF.

The V gene is TRBV9, the J gene TRBJ2-6; D possibly corresponds to TRBD2 (6 bases). The CDR3 totals 16 residues. Germline V gene data show CDR1 as SGDLS and CDR2 as YYNGEE. V dropped 4 bases and J dropped 0 bases, with 11 bases sitting between them. DNA for the CDR3: TGTGCCAGCAGCCTCGGAGGGTACTCTGGGGCCAACGTCCTGACTTTC. Amino acid sequence: CASSLGGYSGANVLTF.

V and J are TRBV5-6 and TRBJ1-1; 10 bases fit TRBD1. Germline CDR1 is SGHDT and CDR2 is YYEEEE. The V segment lost 3 bases and the J segment 2 bases; nucleotides outside the gene matches: 7. The CDR3 extends over 16 amino acids. CDR3 sequence: CASSSGTGAGNTEAFF. CDR3 nucleotides: TGTGCCAGCAGCTCCGGGACAGGGGCAGGAAACACTGAAGCTTTCTTT.

This rearrangement joins TRBV9 to TRBJ2-1; D is undetermined. The CDR3 is 14 amino acids. CDR1 SGDLS and CDR2 YYNGEE come from the germline V gene. Trimming left V 1 base short and J 2 bases short, with 7 bases between. The CDR3 DNA is TGTGCCAGCAGCGTACTTTCAGCCTACAATGAGCAGTTCTTC. This sequence encodes CASSVLSAYNEQFF.

The chain joins TRBV7-2 to TRBJ1-1; no reliable D call. This CDR3 is built from 13 residues. CDR1 and CDR2 (germline): SGHTA, FQGNSA. V was shortened by 4 bases and J by 1 base, with 7 bases between the two germline ends. CDR3 in DNA: TGTGCCAGCAGCTCCTCTACGAACACTGAAGCTTTCTTT. It translates to CASSSSTNTEAFF.

The chain uses TRBV19 and TRBJ2-5; 10 positions match TRBD2. The CDR3 totals 21 residues. V dropped 6 bases and J dropped 4; count of bases not matched to a gene: 26. Germline CDR1 LNHDA, CDR2 SQIVND (reference sequence). CDR3 sequence (DNA): TGTGCCAGTAGCACGACAGGGCCCGGCGGTTTGGCTAGCGGGAGCCGAGAGACCCAGTACTTC. Translation: CASSTTGPGGLASGSRETQYF.

The rearrangement joins TRBV23-1 to TRBJ2-7; 9 nucleotides match TRBD1. TRBV23-1 is annotated as an ORF whose role is uncertain. The CDR3 has 14 residues. The V segment lost 7 bases and the J segment 5 bases; nucleotides outside the gene matches: 9. CDR3 loop: CASTNRDRDDEQYF. The CDR3 nucleotides read TGCGCCAGCACTAACCGGGACAGGGACGACGAGCAGTACTTC.

This clone turned up a few times. The junction departs from the called germline gene at one end, perhaps through a read error. The CDR3 spells CASNQGQVPHPQHF. The CDR3 DNA sequence: TGTGCCAGCAACCAAGGACAGGTCCCGCACCCCCAGCATTTT. J is TRBJ1-5 and V is TRBV3-1 (or the pseudogene TRBV3-2); 7 bases map to TRBD1. This CDR3 has 14 amino acids. Germline loops: CDR1 LGHDT, CDR2 YNNKEL (reference sequence).